These 21 T cell receptor beta chains originate from one sample sequenced in a study of T cell repertoires in cytomegalovirus infection. TCRdb analysed the reads with MiXCR anew, one entry per CDR3 protein. Altogether 300,000 to 450,000 distinct CDR3 sequences are present, about a sixth being singletons, with the ten largest covering around 10%. The sequenced material came from PBMCs. The receptors derive from a human donor in good health (CMV status not recorded). Some clones in this sample may be carry-over from other donors' samples.

The chain has TRBV28 and TRBJ2-5; D perhaps matches TRBD2 (6 bases). This CDR3 has 15 residues. V was cut by 2 bases and J by 5 bases, with 15 bases left in between. Germline CDR1 reads MDHEN; CDR2 reads SYDVKM. The CDR3 sequence: CASSLSIRLGETQYF. DNA of the CDR3: TGTGCCAGCAGTTTAAGTATCAGACTAGGCGAGACCCAGTACTTC.

This clonotype has just a few counts. V gene TRBV7-4 combines with J gene TRBJ2-7; TRBD2 agrees at 9 bases. Germline CDR1 and CDR2: SGHVT and SQSDAQ. The J segment lost 2 bases and the V segment lost 9 bases, leaving 14 bases of the junction unmatched. CDR3 size: 16 residues. This CDR3 reads CASFVGGRGPTYEQYF. The CDR3 region has the DNA TGTGCCAGTTTTGTCGGCGGGAGGGGCCCCACCTACGAGCAGTACTTC.

This clonotype has a count of ten or more. This chain joins TRBV7-2 and TRBJ2-5; tentatively, D is TRBD1 (6 bases). V gave up 1 base and J gave up 2 bases, with 11 bases separating them. Germline loops: CDR1 SGHTA, CDR2 FQGNSA. This CDR3 is built from 15 residues. CDR3 in amino acids: CASSLGGPGQETQYF. The CDR3 nucleotides are TGTGCCAGCAGCTTAGGGGGGCCGGGTCAAGAGACCCAGTACTTC.

In its sample, this clonotype was seen many times. The genes are TRBV7-2 and TRBJ1-5, with 10 bases identical to TRBD1. The CDR3 is 15 residues long. V shed 4 bases, J shed 6 bases, and the junction held 6 bases outside the gene matches. Germline CDR1 and CDR2: SGHTA and FQGNSA. The CDR3 spells CASSSTGTGAQPQHF. The CDR3 bases are TGTGCCAGCAGCTCGACGGGGACAGGGGCTCAGCCCCAGCATTTT.

This clonotype was counted between two and nine times. This chain links TRBV19 with TRBJ1-5; D is unclear. V lost 1 base and J 2 bases, leaving 12 bases between the germline ends. This CDR3 contains 16 residues. Germline-derived CDR1 and CDR2 are LNHDA and SQIVND (reference sequence). The CDR3 reads CASSIVGVLGNQPQHF. The CDR3, as DNA: TGTGCCAGTAGTATAGTCGGGGTTCTCGGCAATCAGCCCCAGCATTTT.

The chain links TRBV19 to TRBJ2-7; TRBD1 is a possible D gene (6 bases). This CDR3 is 13 amino acids long. V lost 6 bases to trimming and J lost 4 bases, with 13 bases between them. Per germline, CDR1 LNHDA and CDR2 SQIVND (reference sequence). CDR3 residues: CASSNRENYEQYF. CDR3 nucleotide sequence: TGTGCCAGTAGCAACAGGGAAAATTACGAGCAGTACTTC.

J is TRBJ1-1 and V is TRBV2, with 10 bases lining up with TRBD1. V lost 9 bases and J lost 0; bases outside the gene matches: 7. Germline V gene lookup returns CDR1 SNHLY and CDR2 FYNNEI. This CDR3 spans 15 amino acids. The CDR3 loop reads CARIRDRGMNTEAFF. CDR3 DNA: TGTGCCAGAATACGGGACAGGGGTATGAACACTGAAGCTTTCTTT.

V is TRBV4-1 and J is TRBJ2-2; no clear D. Per the germline V gene, CDR1 is MGHRA and CDR2 is YSYEKL. The CDR3 covers 18 residues. V was shortened by 0 bases and J by 0 bases, with 14 bases between the two germline ends. CDR3 in amino acids: CASSQEVARPANTGELFF. CDR3 bases: TGCGCCAGCAGCCAAGAAGTCGCCCGGCCCGCGAACACCGGGGAGCTGTTTTTT.

The chain uses TRBV2 and TRBJ2-5, with a tentative D call TRBD1 (5 bases). Trimming took off 9 bases at V and 5 bases at J, with 13 bases between the two ends. The germline gives CDR1 SNHLY, CDR2 FYNNEI. This CDR3 has 12 residues. The CDR3 DNA reads TGTGCCAGTGGACAAGCCTGGGAGACCCAGTACTTC. Its translation is CASGQAWETQYF.

The V call is TRBV6-6, the J call TRBJ2-3; tentative D call: TRBD2 (5 bases). The CDR3 loop spans 13 amino acids. Germline V lookup: CDR1 MNHNY, CDR2 SVGAGI (reference sequence). V was clipped by 7 bases and J by 4 bases, with 12 bases between them. DNA for the CDR3: TGTGCCAGCAACCCAGGAGGCCCAGATACGCAGTATTTT. Amino acid sequence: CASNPGGPDTQYF.

V is TRBV28 and J is TRBJ1-5; D gene ambiguous. Trimming cost V 7 bases and J 7 bases, with 14 bases left between them. This CDR3 comprises 13 residues. Germline V gives CDR1 MDHEN, CDR2 SYDVKM. CDR3 sequence (DNA): TGTGCCAGCAACGTCGGCGTAGGGCAGCCCCAGCATTTT. Protein: CASNVGVGQPQHF.

The rearrangement uses TRBV11-3 and TRBJ2-5, with D possibly called TRBD1 or TRBD2 (5 bases each). The V and J ends lost 5 bases and 5 bases respectively, with 15 bases between them. Germline V gene data show CDR1 as SGHNT and CDR2 as YENEEA. CDR3 length: 14 residues. CDR3 in amino acids: CASSPFEGRETQYF. The CDR3 DNA reads as TGTGCCAGCAGCCCCTTTGAGGGGCGGGAGACCCAGTACTTC. Using reference TRBV11-3 and TRBJ2-5 for the parts outside the CDR3, the full variable domain is EAGVVQSPRYKIIEKKQPVAFWCNPISGHNTLYWYLQNLGQGPELLIRYENEEAVDDSQLPKDRFSAERLKGVDSTLKIQPAELGDSAVYLCASSPFEGRETQYFGPGTRLLVL.

The V gene is TRBV7-9, the J gene TRBJ2-5; 8 bases align to TRBD1. This CDR3 region has 14 residues. Per the germline V gene, CDR1 is SEHNR and CDR2 is FQNEAQ (reference sequence). After removal of 5 bases from V and 5 bases from J, the junction contained 7 bases not matched to a gene. The CDR3 DNA reads TGTGCCAGCAGCCCCAGACAGGGGTATGAGACCCAGTACTTC. Its translation is CASSPRQGYETQYF.

The chain joins TRBV7-2 to TRBJ1-6; D not resolved. The CDR3 runs 15 residues. Germline CDR1 and CDR2: SGHTA and FQGNSA. V lost 4 bases and J lost 2, with 9 bases in between. CDR3 in DNA: TGTGCCAGCAGCTCTCAGGTTACCTATAATTCACCCCTCCACTTT. Residues: CASSSQVTYNSPLHF.

The rearrangement joins TRBV2 to TRBJ2-3; 10 nucleotides align to TRBD2. CDR1 and CDR2 (germline): SNHLY, FYNNEI. The V and J ends lost 7 bases and 0 bases, in that order; junction bases with no gene match: 10. This CDR3 is 17 amino acids long. The CDR3 spells CASTRGLAATSTDTQYF. The CDR3 DNA sequence: TGTGCCAGCACCCGTGGACTAGCGGCGACTAGCACAGATACGCAGTATTTT. Combining the CDR3 with reference TRBV2 and TRBJ2-3 gives the whole variable domain EPEVTQTPSHQVTQMGQEVILRCVPISNHLYFYWYRQILGQKVEFLVSFYNNEISEKSEIFDDQFSVERPDGSNFTLKIRSTKLEDSAMYFCASTRGLAATSTDTQYFGPGTRLTVL.

This clonotype was seen at least ten times. The DNA for the CDR3 is TGTGCCAGCAGCCGATCAGGGGATACGCAGTATTTT. Amino acid sequence: CASSRSGDTQYF. The chain combines TRBV7-2 with TRBJ2-3; weak D call: TRBD1 (5 bases). Deletions cut 5 bases from V and 6 bases from J, with 9 bases between. The V gene's germline CDR1 is SGHTA and CDR2 FQGNSA. The CDR3 length is 12 residues. Variable domain in full (rest from reference TRBV7-2 and TRBJ2-3): GAGVSQSPSNKVTEKGKDVELRCDPISGHTALYWYRQSLGQGLEFLIYFQGNSAPDKSGLPSDRFSAERTGGSVSTLTIQRTQQEDSAVYLCASSRSGDTQYFGPGTRLTVL.

This chain links TRBV19 with TRBJ2-4; TRBD2 agrees at 11 bases. In germline, CDR1 is LNHDA, CDR2 SQIVND (reference sequence). V trimming: 2 bases; J trimming: 6 bases; junction bases outside the gene matches: 3. The CDR3 has 15 residues. The CDR3 here is CASSILAGGLNIQYF. As DNA, the CDR3 is TGTGCCAGTAGTATACTAGCGGGAGGCTTAAACATTCAGTACTTC.

This clonotype appeared a few times. The gene calls are TRBV7-2 and TRBJ2-1, with D tentatively TRBD2 (5 bases). The CDR3 is 14 residues long. Germline CDR1 is SGHTA and CDR2 is FQGNSA. Trimming left V 5 bases short and J 6 bases short, with 14 bases between. CDR3 loop: CASSPSQAANEQFF. The CDR3, as DNA: TGTGCCAGCAGCCCCTCCCAAGCGGCCAATGAGCAGTTCTTC.

The chain couples TRBV5-1 to TRBJ2-1; 7 bases line up with TRBD2. V was pared by 3 bases and J by 6 bases, with 6 bases of the junction left unmatched. Germline values: CDR1 SGHRS, CDR2 YFSETQ. The CDR3 has 14 residues. In DNA, the CDR3 is TGCGCCAGCAGCTCCGAGCGGGGCCGCAATGAGCAGTTCTTC. Translating it yields CASSSERGRNEQFF.

The J gene is TRBJ2-7, the V gene TRBV7-7, with 7 bases aligning to TRBD2. From germline, CDR1 is SSHAT and CDR2 FNYEAQ (reference sequence). The CDR3 has 15 amino acids. V trimming: 5 bases; J trimming: 1 base; junction bases outside the gene matches: 8. As DNA, the CDR3 is TGTGCCAGCAGCCCAACGACTAGCTCGTCCTACGAGCAGTACTTC. As protein: CASSPTTSSSYEQYF.

This clonotype was seen at least ten times. The rearrangement links TRBV7-8 to TRBJ1-2; the match to TRBD1 covers 8 bases. With 5 bases clipped from V and 3 bases from J, the junction kept 5 bases outside the gene matches. Germline CDR1 SGHVS, CDR2 FQNEAQ. The CDR3 runs 14 residues. The CDR3 nucleotides read TGTGCCAGCAGCCTCCAACAGGGGGACTATGGCTACACCTTC. It codes for CASSLQQGDYGYTF.